This T cell receptor beta chain was sequenced for a study of CD8 T cells in ankylosing spondylitis. Germline values: CDR1 SGHTA, CDR2 FQGNSA. The V gene end was trimmed by 5 bases and the J gene end by 4 bases; junction bases not matched to a gene: 9. The CDR3 extends over 15 amino acids. This clonotype came up many times. Its antigen is currently unknown. Quantitative 5'-RACE with molecular barcodes was used to make the TCR beta libraries. A single record per CDR3 protein comes from TCRdb applying MiXCR to the 5' RACE reads. The profile covers about 190,000 distinct CDR3 sequences, with 10% to 15% appearing a single time and approximately 10% taken by the ten largest. Study-level findings and limits: As for the disease-linked clones, they showed a CD8+ phenotype and occurred at relatively low frequencies in peripheral blood. Characteristic, it appeared, of ankylosing spondylitis blood was a TCR beta motif of eight highly homologous variants.

Sequencing input: blood, either unsorted or a sorted T cell fraction (not recorded which). This chain connects TRBV7-2 to TRBJ2-7, with TRBD1 matching 9 bases. The sequence was collected from a female donor with ankylosing spondylitis or in good health (not recorded which). CDR3 nucleotides: TGTGCCAGCAGCCGGGGACAGGGCCCTCGTTACGAGCAGTACTTC. Its translation: CASSRGQGPRYEQYF.